The TCR beta chain described here comes from a study of PD-L1 blockade in urothelial cancer. Study-level background: Each participant's history included 0 to 3 prior chemotherapy regimens. Analysis of the blood was performed 3 weeks (second dose) and 6 weeks after treatment start.

The trim removed 0 bases at V and 4 bases at J, leaving 6 bases unmatched. The CDR3 length is 17 residues. CDR1 LNHDA and CDR2 SQIVND come from the germline V gene (reference sequence). Each patient supplied 1 to 8 pretreatment and on-treatment samples. This clone is a singleton in its sample. Only in-frame clones appear in the TCRdb table, and some are missing; sequencing was by immunoSEQ multiplex PCR. The sample has approximately 15,000 clones; roughly 87% are singletons. Specimen: PBMCs, collected around atezolizumab (anti-PD-L1) treatment. This TCR was recovered from a man aged 50 or older with urothelial cancer. The genes are TRBV19 and TRBJ2-5, with 12 positions matching TRBD2. The CDR3 loop is CASSIDTSGGWRETQYF. CDR3 nucleotide sequence: TGTGCCAGTAGTATAGATACTAGCGGGGGGTGGAGAGAGACCCAGTACTTC.